This T cell receptor (beta chain) was documented in a study of T-cell reconstitution after alpha-beta-depleted transplantation in children. Germline values: CDR1 SGHRS, CDR2 YFSETQ. The CDR3 extends over 15 amino acids. V gave up 4 bases and J gave up 3 bases, with 14 bases separating them. Points from the study as a whole: As was reported, about two months after transplant, alpha-beta T cells came from several hundred expanded graft clones.

This clonotype was picked up one time. Its target is unknown. For TCRbeta, the library was prepared with unique molecular identifiers. TCRdb redid the calling of the PCR reads with MiXCR, one entry per CDR3 protein. The sample lists some 100,000 distinct CDR3 sequences, about 25% occurring once. This receptor was taken from a boy between 2 and 10 years old with acute lymphoblastic leukemia, due to receive a stem cell transplant. The gene calls are TRBV5-1 and TRBJ2-1, with D possibly being TRBD1 (5 bases). This specimen was PBMCs, taken before TCRalphabeta/CD19-depleted stem cell transplant. CDR3 sequence (DNA): TGCGCCAGCAGCCCCTCGACAGTGTTCTACAATGAGCAGTTCTTC. It is translated as CASSPSTVFYNEQFF.